This TCR beta chain was retrieved from a study of blood T cell repertoires in COVID-19. Turning to the study itself: Whether acute or convalescent, the COVID-19 samples came from the United States, Italy and Spain. From T cells, B-cell-depleted T cells, or PBMCs came the material, which was cDNA or gDNA.

In the authors' workflow: The authors estimated nucleated cell counts from reference gene primer amplification. Repertoires were generated with immunoSEQ multiplex PCR, while TCRdb's copy carries only in-frame clones and drops some. D and trimming were read from the DNA, whereas the V and J calls and clone size are those reported in that table. Found here are fewer than 250,000 clones, roughly four fifths of them singletons; the top ten hold 2.5%. The germline CDR1 and CDR2 sequences are MGHRA and YSYEKL. The V end lost 3 bases, the J end lost 0 bases, and 6 bases lay between the germline ends. The CDR3 consists of 13 residues.

This TCR was recovered from a middle-aged woman with active or convalescent COVID-19. The sequenced sample consisted of peripheral blood. The chain carries TRBV4-1 and TRBJ2-7, with D possibly TRBD2 on 6 matching bases. CDR3 amino acids: CASSQTSSYEQYF. The CDR3 nucleotides read TGCGCCAGCAGCCAGACTAGCTCCTACGAGCAGTACTTC.